The subject of this entry is one T cell receptor (beta chain). This CDR3 region has 14 residues. Germline V gene data show CDR1 as MNHEY and CDR2 as SVGEGT. Trimming took 2 bases from V and 2 from J, leaving 6 bases between them. Per the study methods: Reference gene primer amplification gave nucleated cell count estimates. Profiled with immunoSEQ multiplex PCR; TCRdb holds only in-frame clones, not every one. Clone size and the V and J calls come from that table; the DNA yielded D and trimming. Here the sample spans nearly 80,000 clones, roughly 80% being singletons. The data originate from a study of blood T cell repertoires in COVID-19.

The receptor was derived from a woman in her 70s with acute or convalescent COVID-19. The chain combines TRBV6-2 or TRBV6-3 with TRBJ2-2; perhaps TRBD2 as D (5 bases). Specimen: peripheral blood. For the CDR3, the DNA is TGTGCCAGCAGTTACACTAGAAACACCGGGGAGCTGTTTTTT. Translating it yields CASSYTRNTGELFF.